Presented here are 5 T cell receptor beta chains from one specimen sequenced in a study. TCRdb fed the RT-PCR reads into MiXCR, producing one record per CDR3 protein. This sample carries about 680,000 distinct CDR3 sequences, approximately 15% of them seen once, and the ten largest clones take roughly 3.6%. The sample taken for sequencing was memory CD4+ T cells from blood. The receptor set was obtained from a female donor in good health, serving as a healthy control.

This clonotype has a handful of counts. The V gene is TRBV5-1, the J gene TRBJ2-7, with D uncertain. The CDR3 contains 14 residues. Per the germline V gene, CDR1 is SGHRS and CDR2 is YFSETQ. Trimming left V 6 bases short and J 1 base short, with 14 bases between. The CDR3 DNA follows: TGCGCCAGCACCCAGAGCGTGAATTCCTACGAGCAGTACTTC. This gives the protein CASTQSVNSYEQYF.

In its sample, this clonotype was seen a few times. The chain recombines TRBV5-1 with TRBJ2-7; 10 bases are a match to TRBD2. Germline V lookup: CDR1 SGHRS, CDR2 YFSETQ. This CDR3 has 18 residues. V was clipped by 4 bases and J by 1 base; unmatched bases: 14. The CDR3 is CASSASSLPSGSSYEQYF. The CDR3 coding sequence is TGCGCCAGCAGCGCCTCCTCCCTACCTAGCGGGAGTTCCTACGAGCAGTACTTC.

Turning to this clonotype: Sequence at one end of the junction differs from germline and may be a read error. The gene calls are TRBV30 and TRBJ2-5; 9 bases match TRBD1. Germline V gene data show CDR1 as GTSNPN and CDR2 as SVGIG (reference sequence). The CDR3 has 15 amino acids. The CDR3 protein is CAWKPGQGLQEAQYF. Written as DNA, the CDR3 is TGTGCCTGGAAACCGGGACAGGGACTTCAAGAGGCCCAGTACTTC.

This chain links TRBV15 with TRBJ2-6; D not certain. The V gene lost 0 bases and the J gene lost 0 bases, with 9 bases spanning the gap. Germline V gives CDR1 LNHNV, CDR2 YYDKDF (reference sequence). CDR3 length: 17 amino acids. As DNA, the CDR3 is TGTGCCACCAGCAGAGATCGACGGCTCTCTGGGGCCAACGTCCTGACTTTC. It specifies CATSRDRRLSGANVLTF.

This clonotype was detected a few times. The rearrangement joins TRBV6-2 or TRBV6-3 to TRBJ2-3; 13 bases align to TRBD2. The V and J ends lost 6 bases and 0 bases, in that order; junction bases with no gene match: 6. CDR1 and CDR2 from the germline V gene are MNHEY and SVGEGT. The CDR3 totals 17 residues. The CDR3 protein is CASSLGLAGPSTDTQYF. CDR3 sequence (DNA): TGTGCCAGCAGCCTGGGACTAGCGGGACCCAGCACAGATACGCAGTATTTT.